The present T cell receptor (beta chain) was sequenced within a study of a mutant IDH1 vaccine in newly diagnosed glioma. Here immunoSEQ multiplex PCR was the method, and the copy in TCRdb shows in-frame clones only, minus some. The sample holds tens of thousands of clones, roughly nine tenths seen once. In regard to this clone: Its antigen is still unknown.

The time point is: week 35, safety follow-up. In every dose of vaccine, 300 ug of mutant IDH1 20-mer peptide was given alongside topical imiquimod. CDR1 and CDR2 (germline): SGDLS, YYNGEE. V was pared by 6 bases and J by 7 bases, with 13 bases of the junction left unmatched. This CDR3 is built from 16 residues. The receptor's source is a middle-aged man with glioma. The genes are TRBV9 and TRBJ2-2; 9 nucleotides match TRBD2. Material: PBMCs, obtained from a glioma patient whose treatment included an IDH1 peptide vaccine. DNA of the CDR3: TGTGCCAGCACCACCAGGTCAGCGGGAGGCCTCGGGGAGCTGTTTTTT. Encoded protein: CASTTRSAGGLGELFF.